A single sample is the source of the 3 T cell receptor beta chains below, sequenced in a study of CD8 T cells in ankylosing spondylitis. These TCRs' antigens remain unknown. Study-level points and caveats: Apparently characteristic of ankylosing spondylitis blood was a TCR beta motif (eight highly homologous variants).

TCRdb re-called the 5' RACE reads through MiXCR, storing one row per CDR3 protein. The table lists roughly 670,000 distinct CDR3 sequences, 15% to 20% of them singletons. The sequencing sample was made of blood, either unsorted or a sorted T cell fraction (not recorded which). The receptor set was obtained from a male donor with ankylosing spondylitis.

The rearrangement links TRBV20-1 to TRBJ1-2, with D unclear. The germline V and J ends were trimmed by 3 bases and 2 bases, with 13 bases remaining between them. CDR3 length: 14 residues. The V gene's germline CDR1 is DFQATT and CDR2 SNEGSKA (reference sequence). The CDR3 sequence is CSASLSGQNYGYTF. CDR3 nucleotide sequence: TGCAGTGCTAGTCTCTCAGGCCAAAACTATGGCTACACCTTC.

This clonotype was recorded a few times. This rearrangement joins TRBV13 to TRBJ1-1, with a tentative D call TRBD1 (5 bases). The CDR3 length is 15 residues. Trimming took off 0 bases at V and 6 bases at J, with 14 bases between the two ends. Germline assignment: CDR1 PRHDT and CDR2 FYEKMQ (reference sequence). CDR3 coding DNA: TGTGCCAGCAGCTTAGGGGGGTGGGGCGGCGCTGAAGCTTTCTTT. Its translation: CASSLGGWGGAEAFF.

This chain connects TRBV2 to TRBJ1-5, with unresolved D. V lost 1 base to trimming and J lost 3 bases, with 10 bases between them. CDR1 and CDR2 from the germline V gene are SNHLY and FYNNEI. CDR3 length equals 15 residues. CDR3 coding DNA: TGTGCCAGCAGTGAAGTTACAAGTTACAATCAGCCCCAGCATTTT. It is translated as CASSEVTSYNQPQHF. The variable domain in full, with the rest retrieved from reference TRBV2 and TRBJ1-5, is EPEVTQTPSHQVTQMGQEVILRCVPISNHLYFYWYRQILGQKVEFLVSFYNNEISEKSEIFDDQFSVERPDGSNFTLKIRSTKLEDSAMYFCASSEVTSYNQPQHFGDGTRLSIL.